These 21 T cell receptor beta chains originate from one sample sequenced in a study of cytomegalovirus exposure and HLA in healthy donors. Data came from immunoSEQ multiplex PCR; TCRdb stores just in-frame clones and leaves some out. The sample shows some 110,000 clones, around 88% of them seen only once. Sequencing was performed on PBMCs. The source is a man between 18 and 29 years old in good health and CMV-seronegative.

This clone appeared a single time. The chain joins TRBV6-5 to TRBJ2-3, with 11 bases identical to TRBD1. The CDR3 is 14 residues long. CDR1 and CDR2 (germline): MNHEY, SVGAGI. Unmatched junction bases numbered 2, after V lost 6 bases and J lost 3 bases. The CDR3 nucleotides read TGTGCCAGCAGCCGGGACAGGGGGACAGATACGCAGTATTTT. It yields the protein CASSRDRGTDTQYF.

The chain uses TRBV5-4 and TRBJ1-2; D call uncertain. CDR1 is SGHNT, CDR2 YYREEE, per germline (reference sequence). The V end was cut by 4 bases, the J end by 0 bases, with 7 bases between. CDR3 length: 13 residues. The CDR3 loop is CASSLSANYGYTF. CDR3 bases: TGTGCCAGCAGCCTATCGGCTAACTATGGCTACACCTTC.

This rearrangement joins TRBV4-1 to TRBJ1-4; possible D gene TRBD1, 6 bases. CDR1 and CDR2 (germline): MGHRA, YSYEKL. V gave up 1 base and J gave up 3 bases, with 12 bases separating them. The CDR3 loop spans 16 amino acids. Here the CDR3 DNA reads TGCGCCAGCAGCCAAGGAACAGGGATTCCTAATGAAAAACTGTTTTTT. Translated: CASSQGTGIPNEKLFF.

The chain has TRBV11-2 and TRBJ2-1; D call uncertain. The germline V gene has CDR1 SGHAT and CDR2 FQNNGV. There are 15 residues in the CDR3. Trimming shortened V by 3 bases and J by 0 bases, and 9 bases separated the two germline ends. This CDR3 is CASSFKRSSYNEQFF. DNA of the CDR3: TGTGCCAGCAGCTTCAAGCGCAGCTCCTACAATGAGCAGTTCTTC.

The chain recombines TRBV19 with TRBJ1-1; 7 nucleotides agree with TRBD1. CDR1 is LNHDA, CDR2 SQIVND, per germline (reference sequence). V lost 8 bases and J lost 3; bases outside the gene matches: 9. This CDR3 is 14 amino acids long. The CDR3 reads CASDTGEYHTEAFF. CDR3 nucleotides: TGTGCCAGTGATACAGGGGAGTATCACACTGAAGCTTTCTTT. Full variable domain (outside the CDR3, taken from reference TRBV19 and TRBJ1-1): DGGITQSPKYLFRKEGQNVTLSCEQNLNHDAMYWYRQDPGQGLRLIYYSQIVNDFQKGDIAEGYSVSREKKESFPLTVTSAQKNPTAFYLCASDTGEYHTEAFFGQGTRLTVV.

The rearrangement joins TRBV27 to TRBJ2-3; TRBD2 is a possible D gene (5 bases). V was cut by 2 bases and J by 4 bases, with 7 bases left in between. The CDR3 totals 13 residues. Looked up from germline, CDR1 is MNHEY and CDR2 is SMNVEV (reference sequence). In nucleotides, the CDR3 is TGTGCCAGCAGTTTAAACGGGGCAGATACGCAGTATTTT. Its translation: CASSLNGADTQYF.

The rearrangement uses TRBV6-5 and TRBJ2-7, with TRBD1 as a possible D gene (7 bases). The CDR3 runs to 13 residues. V was trimmed by 6 bases and J by 2 bases, leaving 11 bases between them. The germline CDR1 and CDR2 sequences are MNHEY and SVGAGI. Here the CDR3 DNA reads TGTGCCAGCAGAAGGAGGGGGCCCTACGAGCAGTACTTC. It codes for CASRRRGPYEQYF.

The rearrangement joins TRBV7-2 to TRBJ2-3; D perhaps matches TRBD2 (7 bases). Trimming shortened V by 4 bases and J by 1 base, and 12 bases separated the two germline ends. The CDR3 is made up of 15 amino acids. Germline-derived CDR1 and CDR2 are SGHTA and FQGNSA. The CDR3 spells CASSSGGRGTDTQYF. The CDR3 DNA follows: TGTGCCAGCAGCTCCGGGGGGCGGGGCACAGATACGCAGTATTTT.

This rearrangement joins TRBV29-1 to TRBJ1-2; 12 bases align to TRBD1. V lost 2 bases and J lost 8; bases outside the gene matches: 6. In germline, CDR1 is SQVTM, CDR2 ANQGSEA. CDR3 length equals 14 residues. This CDR3 is CSVEPGQGAEGYTF. The CDR3 nucleotides read TGCAGCGTTGAACCGGGACAGGGGGCGGAGGGCTACACCTTC.

Here the CDR3 DNA reads TGTGCCAGCAGTCCTGACAGGGCTGGGGCCAACGTCCTGACTTTC. It yields the protein CASSPDRAGANVLTF. V usage is TRBV13 and J usage is TRBJ2-6; 7 bases line up with TRBD1. CDR3 length: 15 amino acids. The germline V gene encodes CDR1 PRHDT and CDR2 FYEKMQ (reference sequence). Trimming at V came to 6 bases and at J to 2 bases, leaving 4 bases not matched to a gene.

This chain joins TRBV14 and TRBJ1-6; tentatively, D is TRBD1 (6 bases). Germline V gene data show CDR1 as SGHDN and CDR2 as FVKESK. Trimming shortened V by 3 bases and J by 7 bases, and 16 bases separated the two germline ends. This CDR3 has 16 residues. The CDR3 DNA reads TGTGCCAGCAGCCATTCGGTCAGGGGAGACAATTCACCCCTCCACTTT. It codes for CASSHSVRGDNSPLHF.

This chain connects TRBV9 to TRBJ1-6; D is undetermined. Trimming removed 0 bases from V and 3 bases from J, with 10 bases in between. CDR1 and CDR2 (germline): SGDLS, YYNGEE. The CDR3 totals 16 residues. The CDR3 sequence: CASSVDGSGYNSPLHF. CDR3 bases: TGTGCCAGCAGCGTAGACGGGAGCGGCTATAATTCACCCCTCCACTTT.

The chain combines TRBV6-6 with TRBJ2-5; a weak D match, TRBD1 (5 bases). The end of the DNA aligns better with TRBJ2-7, so the J call may be wrong. Germline V CDR1 and CDR2: MNHNY, SVGAGI (reference sequence). This CDR3 is built from 14 residues. In nucleotides, the CDR3 is TGTGCCAGCAGTTACCTTCAGGGATCCTACGAGCAGTACTTC. Its translation: CASSYLQGSYEQYF.

J is TRBJ2-7 and V is TRBV6-5, with D perhaps TRBD2 (5 bases). V dropped 5 bases and J dropped 4 bases, with 15 bases sitting between them. This CDR3 is built from 14 residues. Germline assignment: CDR1 MNHEY and CDR2 SVGAGI. CDR3 sequence (DNA): TGTGCCAGCAGTCGGGGAGCCACCTCTTACGAGCAGTACTTC. Translated: CASSRGATSYEQYF.

This clone was counted a single time. The chain is built from TRBV5-5 and TRBJ2-7, with 11 positions matching TRBD1. Germline CDR1 is SGHKS and CDR2 is YYEKEE (reference sequence). The CDR3 extends over 15 amino acids. The ends lost 0 bases at V and 3 bases at J; junction bases unmatched: 2. The CDR3 spells CASSLGTGGFYEQYF. DNA of the CDR3: TGTGCCAGCAGCTTGGGGACAGGGGGCTTCTACGAGCAGTACTTC.

The chain links TRBV6-5 to TRBJ2-3, with D possibly being TRBD1 (6 bases). The CDR3 spans 15 residues. The germline V and J ends were trimmed by 2 bases and 2 bases, with 11 bases remaining between them. The germline V gene has CDR1 MNHEY and CDR2 SVGAGI. The CDR3 protein is CASSYRQDYTDTQYF. CDR3 coding DNA: TGTGCCAGCAGTTACCGACAGGATTACACAGATACGCAGTATTTT.

This chain links TRBV4-3 with TRBJ1-4; perhaps TRBD1 as D (6 bases). V lost 1 base, J lost 8 bases, and 11 bases lay in between. The CDR3 consists of 14 residues. Germline loops: CDR1 LGHNA, CDR2 YSLEER. CDR3 bases: TGCGCCAGCAGCCAAGCGTCAGGGGACGAAAAACTGTTTTTT. This translates into CASSQASGDEKLFF.

The chain joins TRBV18 to TRBJ2-3, with D possibly matching TRBD1 (5 bases). Germline CDR1 KGHSH, CDR2 LQKENI. The CDR3 is 16 amino acids. Trimming took 3 bases from V and 5 from J, leaving 18 bases between them. CDR3 residues: CASSPGIPSQGDTQYF. DNA for the CDR3: TGTGCCAGCTCACCGGGGATCCCCAGTCAGGGAGATACGCAGTATTTT.

This clone was seen a few times. In DNA, the CDR3 is TGTGCCAGCAGTGCCGACAGGGGTGAGACCCAGTACTTC. This gives the protein CASSADRGETQYF. The chain uses TRBV25-1 and TRBJ2-5; 8 nucleotides agree with TRBD1. There are 13 residues in the CDR3. Germline lookup yields CDR1 MGHDK and CDR2 SYGVNS. With 4 bases clipped from V and 5 bases from J, the junction kept 3 bases outside the gene matches.

The rearrangement joins TRBV6-5 to TRBJ2-1, with D possibly TRBD2 on 6 matching bases. The germline CDR1 and CDR2 sequences are MNHEY and SVGAGI. Trimming stripped 2 bases from V and 4 bases from J, with 6 bases between. The CDR3 runs to 13 residues. The CDR3 nucleotides read TGTGCCAGCAGTTACGGGAGGTACAATGAGCAGTTCTTC. Protein product: CASSYGRYNEQFF.

The gene calls are TRBV28 and TRBJ2-7; 9 bases map to TRBD1. The CDR3 spans 14 residues. Germline assignment: CDR1 MDHEN and CDR2 SYDVKM. The V and J ends lost 5 bases and 3 bases, in that order; junction bases with no gene match: 5. In nucleotides, the CDR3 is TGTGCCAGCAGTAACAGGGGGCAGAGCTACGAGCAGTACTTC. This sequence encodes CASSNRGQSYEQYF. The full variable domain, completed using reference TRBV28 and TRBJ2-7, is DVKVTQSSRYLVKRTGEKVFLECVQDMDHENMFWYRQDPGLGLRLIYFSYDVKMKEKGDIPEGYSVSREKKERFSLILESASTNQTSMYLCASSNRGQSYEQYFGPGTRLTVT.